These T cell receptor beta chains were read from a single sample in a study of T-cell memory formation after mild COVID-19. TCRdb reprocessed the 5' RACE reads via MiXCR and lists one record per CDR3 protein. The data show approximately 560,000 distinct CDR3 sequences, 15% to 20% seen once. The sequencing input was PBMCs or a T cell subset sorted from them (not recorded which). These receptors were taken from an adult woman who had mild COVID-19 (a few samples of this study predate the infection). Cell type and time point are not known. The CDR3 runs from the conserved cysteine through the conserved F or W. A D gene is named only where the DNA matches it firmly. Rows give clone size only sometimes, using once, few, many, or a class for an expanded clone.

cdr3_aa: CSALIAGISYEQYF; cdr3_nt: TGCAGTGCCCTAATTGCGGGAATCTCCTACGAGCAGTACTTC; clone_size: NA; v_call: TRBV20-1; j_call: TRBJ2-7; d_call: NA
cdr3_aa: CASSMGAGGTDTQYF; cdr3_nt: TGCGCCAGCAGCATGGGGGCAGGGGGTACAGATACGCAGTATTTT; clone_size: NA; v_call: TRBV5-1; j_call: TRBJ2-3; d_call: TRBD1
cdr3_aa: CSVWPDRVSDGWYTQYF; cdr3_nt: TGCAGCGTGTGGCCAGACAGGGTATCCGACGGGTGGTATACGCAGTATTTT; clone_size: few; v_call: TRBV29-1; j_call: TRBJ2-3; d_call: TRBD1
cdr3_aa: CASSQDYPDSYEQYF; cdr3_nt: TGTGCCAGCAGCCAAGATTACCCAGATTCCTACGAGCAGTACTTC; clone_size: many; v_call: TRBV4-2; j_call: TRBJ2-7; d_call: NA
cdr3_aa: CSAETATYEQYF; cdr3_nt: TGCAGCGCCGAGACAGCTACCTACGAGCAGTACTTC; clone_size: NA; v_call: TRBV29-1; j_call: TRBJ2-7; d_call: NA
cdr3_aa: CASGHGYTF; cdr3_nt: TGTGCCAGTGGACATGGCTACACCTTC; clone_size: NA; v_call: TRBV2; j_call: TRBJ1-2; d_call: NA
cdr3_aa: CASSQELTGELFF; cdr3_nt: TGCGCCAGCAGCCAAGAACTCACCGGCGAGCTGTTTTTT; clone_size: few; v_call: TRBV4-1; j_call: TRBJ2-2; d_call: NA
cdr3_aa: CASSELGSGSDNEQFF; cdr3_nt: TGTGCCAGCAGTGAACTCGGTAGCGGGAGTGACAATGAGCAGTTCTTC; clone_size: NA; v_call: TRBV7-9; j_call: TRBJ2-1; d_call: TRBD2
cdr3_aa: CASSVSPLAGGRTISGANVLTF; cdr3_nt: TGTGCCAGCAGCGTCAGCCCTCTAGCGGGGGGAAGAACAATCTCTGGGGCCAACGTCCTGACTTTC; clone_size: few; v_call: TRBV14; j_call: TRBJ2-6; d_call: TRBD2
cdr3_aa: CASSFWSPSNSWDRESGDPQHF; cdr3_nt: TGTGCCAGCAGTTTTTGGAGCCCCTCGAATTCCTGGGACAGGGAGTCAGGTGATCCCCAGCATTTT; clone_size: few; v_call: TRBV6-6; j_call: TRBJ1-5; d_call: TRBD1
cdr3_aa: CASSLATGGLEAFF; cdr3_nt: TGCGCCAGCAGCTTGGCCACAGGGGGCCTCGAAGCTTTCTTT; clone_size: NA; v_call: TRBV5-1; j_call: TRBJ1-1; d_call: TRBD1
cdr3_aa: CATSDLRDAATDTQYF; cdr3_nt: TGTGCCACCAGTGATTTGAGGGACGCCGCTACAGATACGCAGTATTTT; clone_size: few; v_call: TRBV24-1; j_call: TRBJ2-3; d_call: NA
cdr3_aa: CASSSWGTNQPQHF; cdr3_nt: TGTGCCAGCAGCTCGTGGGGGACCAATCAGCCCCAGCATTTT; clone_size: NA; v_call: TRBV5-5; j_call: TRBJ1-5; d_call: NA
cdr3_aa: CASSQAGQGSGGYTF; cdr3_nt: TGCGCCAGCAGCCAGGCCGGACAGGGAAGCGGTGGCTACACCTTC; clone_size: NA; v_call: TRBV4-3; j_call: TRBJ1-2; d_call: TRBD1
cdr3_aa: CASSLQQGEPLHF; cdr3_nt: TGTGCCAGCAGTTTACAACAGGGAGAGCCCCTCCACTTT; clone_size: NA; v_call: TRBV12-3/TRBV12-4; j_call: TRBJ1-6; d_call: NA
cdr3_aa: CASSPVGHEQYF; cdr3_nt: TGTGCCAGCTCGCCGGTCGGACACGAGCAGTACTTC; clone_size: many; v_call: TRBV18; j_call: TRBJ2-7; d_call: NA